These T cell receptor beta chains were read from a single sample in a study of shared clonotypes between healthy human individuals. Repertoires were generated with immunoSEQ multiplex PCR, while TCRdb's copy carries only in-frame clones and drops some. The sample comprises over a million clones, around 82% of which are singletons, and approximately 0.52% rests with the top ten. What was sequenced was memory CD4+ T cells from PBMCs. These receptors were collected from a man aged 18 to 30 in good health. Some clones in this sample may be carry-over from other donors' samples. Each CDR3 is given with its conserved first and last residue. The D gene is left open where the match is weak. Part of the rows lack a size; the others show once, few, many or a class for expanded clones.

D	size	V	J	DNA	CDR3
TRBD1	once	TRBV29-1	TRBJ1-1	TGCAGCGTTGATCTCTTCACAGGGGTCGATTACACTGAAGCTTTCTTT	CSVDLFTGVDYTEAFF
TRBD1	once	TRBV5-4	TRBJ2-5	TGTGCCAGCCGGGACAGGGCCTCGGGGACCCAGTACTTC	CASRDRASGTQYF
NA	NA	TRBV11-1	TRBJ1-2	TGTGCCAGCAGCAGGGAGAACTATGGCTACACCTTC	CASSRENYGYTF
TRBD2	few	TRBV4-1	TRBJ2-3	TGCGCCAGCAGCCTCGGGGGAGGGAGGACAGATACGCAGTATTTT	CASSLGGGRTDTQYF
NA	NA	TRBV4-2	TRBJ2-7	TGTGCCAGCAGCCAAGGGAATAGGGCATACGAGCAGTACTTC	CASSQGNRAYEQYF
TRBD2	few	TRBV7-6	TRBJ2-1	TGTGCCAGCAGCTTAGGCGGGAGTTTGAATGAGCAGTTCTTC	CASSLGGSLNEQFF
TRBD1	NA	TRBV2	TRBJ1-1	TGTGCCAGCACGGGACAGGGGCTCATGAACACTGAAGCTTTCTTT	CASTGQGLMNTEAFF
TRBD1	NA	TRBV6-1	TRBJ2-3	TGTGCCAGCAGTGCCTACAGGGGATTCACAGATACGCAGTATTTT	CASSAYRGFTDTQYF
NA	NA	TRBV19	TRBJ1-4	TGTGCCAGTAGTGACACCGCAAGCGAAAAACTGTTTTTT	CASSDTASEKLFF
TRBD2	NA	TRBV9	TRBJ2-1	TGTGCCAGCAGCGTCCTAGCGGAATTCCTTGGGAATGAGCAGTTCTTC	CASSVLAEFLGNEQFF